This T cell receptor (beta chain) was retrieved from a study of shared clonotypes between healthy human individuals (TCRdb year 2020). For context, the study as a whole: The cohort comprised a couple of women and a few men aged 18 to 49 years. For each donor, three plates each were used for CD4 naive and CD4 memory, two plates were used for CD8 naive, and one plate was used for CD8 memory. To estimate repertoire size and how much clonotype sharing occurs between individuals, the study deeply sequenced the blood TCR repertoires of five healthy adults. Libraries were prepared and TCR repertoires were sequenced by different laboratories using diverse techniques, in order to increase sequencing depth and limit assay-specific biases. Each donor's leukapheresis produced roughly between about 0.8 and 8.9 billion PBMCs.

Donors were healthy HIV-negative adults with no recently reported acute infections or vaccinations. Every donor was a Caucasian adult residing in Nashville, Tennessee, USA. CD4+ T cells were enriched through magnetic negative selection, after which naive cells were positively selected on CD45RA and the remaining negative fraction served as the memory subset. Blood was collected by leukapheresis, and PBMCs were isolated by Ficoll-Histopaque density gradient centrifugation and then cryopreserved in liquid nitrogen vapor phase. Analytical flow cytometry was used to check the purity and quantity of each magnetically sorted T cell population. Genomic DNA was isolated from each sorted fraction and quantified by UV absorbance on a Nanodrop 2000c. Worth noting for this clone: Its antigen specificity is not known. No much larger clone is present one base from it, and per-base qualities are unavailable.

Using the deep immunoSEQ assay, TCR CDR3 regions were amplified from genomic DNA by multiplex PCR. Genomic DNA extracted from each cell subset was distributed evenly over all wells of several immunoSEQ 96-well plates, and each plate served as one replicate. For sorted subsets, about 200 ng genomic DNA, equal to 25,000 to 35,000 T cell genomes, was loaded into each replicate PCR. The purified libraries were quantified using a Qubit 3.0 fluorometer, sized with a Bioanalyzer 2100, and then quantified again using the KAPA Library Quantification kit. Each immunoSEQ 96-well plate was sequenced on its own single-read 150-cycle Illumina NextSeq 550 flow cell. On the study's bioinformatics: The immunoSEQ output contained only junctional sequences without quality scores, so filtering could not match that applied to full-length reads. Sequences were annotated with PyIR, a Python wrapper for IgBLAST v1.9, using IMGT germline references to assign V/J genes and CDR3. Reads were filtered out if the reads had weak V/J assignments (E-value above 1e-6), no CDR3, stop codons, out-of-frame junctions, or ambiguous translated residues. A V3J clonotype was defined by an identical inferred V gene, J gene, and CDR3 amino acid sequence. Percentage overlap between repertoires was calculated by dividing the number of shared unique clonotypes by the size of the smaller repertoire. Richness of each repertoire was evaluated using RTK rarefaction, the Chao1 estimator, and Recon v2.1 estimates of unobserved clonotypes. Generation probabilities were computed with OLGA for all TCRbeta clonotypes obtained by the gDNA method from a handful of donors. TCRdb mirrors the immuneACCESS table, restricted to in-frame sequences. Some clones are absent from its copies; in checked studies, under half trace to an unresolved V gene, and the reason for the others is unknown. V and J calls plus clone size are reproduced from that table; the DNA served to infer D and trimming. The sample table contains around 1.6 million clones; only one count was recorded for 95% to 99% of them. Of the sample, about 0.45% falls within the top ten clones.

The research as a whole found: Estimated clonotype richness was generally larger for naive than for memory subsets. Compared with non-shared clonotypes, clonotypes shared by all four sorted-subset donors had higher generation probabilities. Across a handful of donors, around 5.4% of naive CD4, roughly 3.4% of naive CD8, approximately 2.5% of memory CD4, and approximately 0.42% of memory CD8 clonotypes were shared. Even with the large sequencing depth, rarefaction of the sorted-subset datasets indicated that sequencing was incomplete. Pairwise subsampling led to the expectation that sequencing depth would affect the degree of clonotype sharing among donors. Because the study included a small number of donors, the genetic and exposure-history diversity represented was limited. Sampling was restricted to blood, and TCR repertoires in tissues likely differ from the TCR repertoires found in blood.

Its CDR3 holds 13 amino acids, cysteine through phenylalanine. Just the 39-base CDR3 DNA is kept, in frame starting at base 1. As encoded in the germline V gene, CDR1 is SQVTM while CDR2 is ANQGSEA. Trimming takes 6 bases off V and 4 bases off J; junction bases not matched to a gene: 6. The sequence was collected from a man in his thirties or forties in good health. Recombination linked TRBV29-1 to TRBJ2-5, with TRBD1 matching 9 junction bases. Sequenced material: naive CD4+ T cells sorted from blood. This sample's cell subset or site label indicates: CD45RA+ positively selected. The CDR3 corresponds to CSVVSGQGETQYF. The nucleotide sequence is TGCAGCGTCGTCTCGGGACAGGGAGAGACCCAGTACTTC.